This T cell receptor beta chain was found in a study of T cell repertoires in ileal Crohn's disease. General observations from the study: Active smokers at surgery had more clonal expansions than non-smokers. Compared with CD4 T cells, sorted CD8 cells carried more expanded clones.

About this clone: Its specificity is not known.

Patients were adults with ileal or ileocolonic Crohn's disease needing resection. TCRB immunosequencing input was roughly 500 nanograms of biopsy DNA per sample. Assay used: immunoSEQ multiplex PCR; TCRdb lists only in-frame clones, some missing. The sample contains 30,000 to 35,000 clones, just under 80% of which appear only once. Germline loops: CDR1 MNHEY, CDR2 SMNVEV (reference sequence). The V end lost 5 bases, the J end lost 5 bases, and 18 bases lay between the germline ends. This CDR3 region has 15 residues. Sequenced sample: ileal tissue. J is TRBJ2-5 and V is TRBV27; TRBD2 might be the D (5 bases). This sequence was found in an adult with Crohn's disease. The CDR3 region is CASSATITPGETQYF. The CDR3 DNA reads TGTGCCAGCAGTGCGACGATAACCCCGGGGGAGACCCAGTACTTC.